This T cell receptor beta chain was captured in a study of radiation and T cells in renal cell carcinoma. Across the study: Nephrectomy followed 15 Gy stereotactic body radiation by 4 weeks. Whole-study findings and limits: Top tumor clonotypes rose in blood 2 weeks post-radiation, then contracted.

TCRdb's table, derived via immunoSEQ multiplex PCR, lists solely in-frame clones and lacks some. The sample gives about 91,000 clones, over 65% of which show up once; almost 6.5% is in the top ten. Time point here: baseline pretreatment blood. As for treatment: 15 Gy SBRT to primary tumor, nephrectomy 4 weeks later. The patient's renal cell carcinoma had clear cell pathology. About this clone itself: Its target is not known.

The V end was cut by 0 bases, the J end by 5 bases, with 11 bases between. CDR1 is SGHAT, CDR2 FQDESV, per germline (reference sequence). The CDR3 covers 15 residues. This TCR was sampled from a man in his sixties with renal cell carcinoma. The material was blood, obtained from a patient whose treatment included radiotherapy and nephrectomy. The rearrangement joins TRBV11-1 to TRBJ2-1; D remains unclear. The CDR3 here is CASSLAQLKNNEQFF. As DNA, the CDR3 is TGTGCCAGCAGCTTAGCCCAACTCAAAAACAATGAGCAGTTCTTC.